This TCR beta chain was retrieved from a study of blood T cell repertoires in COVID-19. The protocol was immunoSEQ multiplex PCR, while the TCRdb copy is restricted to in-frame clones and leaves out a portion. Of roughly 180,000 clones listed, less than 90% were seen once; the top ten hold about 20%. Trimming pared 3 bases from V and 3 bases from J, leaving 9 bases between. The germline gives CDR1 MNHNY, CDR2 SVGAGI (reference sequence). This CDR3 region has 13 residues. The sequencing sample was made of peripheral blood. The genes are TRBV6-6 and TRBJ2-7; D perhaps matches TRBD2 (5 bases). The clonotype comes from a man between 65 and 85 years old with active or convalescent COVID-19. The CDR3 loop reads CASSYGSYYEQYF. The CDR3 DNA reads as TGTGCCAGCAGTTATGGGAGCTACTACGAGCAGTACTTC.